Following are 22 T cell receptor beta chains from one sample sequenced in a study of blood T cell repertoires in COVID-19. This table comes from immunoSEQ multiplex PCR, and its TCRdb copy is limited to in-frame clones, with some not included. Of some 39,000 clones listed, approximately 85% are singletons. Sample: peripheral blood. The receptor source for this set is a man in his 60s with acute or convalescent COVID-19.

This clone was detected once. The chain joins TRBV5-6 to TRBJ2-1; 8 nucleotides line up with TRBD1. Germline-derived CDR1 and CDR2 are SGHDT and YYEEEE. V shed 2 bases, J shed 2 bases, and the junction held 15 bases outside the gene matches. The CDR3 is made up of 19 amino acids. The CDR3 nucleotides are TGTGCCAGCAGCTTCGGGACAGGTGACAGATTATTGGCCTACAATGAGCAGTTCTTC. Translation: CASSFGTGDRLLAYNEQFF.

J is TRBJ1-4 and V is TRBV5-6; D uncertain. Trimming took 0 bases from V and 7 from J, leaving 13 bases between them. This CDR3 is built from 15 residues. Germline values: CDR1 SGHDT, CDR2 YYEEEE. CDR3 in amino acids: CASSLDWREGEKLFF. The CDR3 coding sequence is TGTGCCAGCAGCTTGGATTGGCGCGAGGGTGAAAAACTGTTTTTT.

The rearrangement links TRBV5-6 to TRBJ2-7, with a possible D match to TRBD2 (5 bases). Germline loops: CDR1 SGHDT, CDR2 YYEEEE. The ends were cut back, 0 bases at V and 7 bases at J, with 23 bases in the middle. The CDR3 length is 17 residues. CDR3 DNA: TGTGCCAGCAGCTTGGGGTGGGTCCCACAATTACGGGAAGAGCAGTACTTC. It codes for CASSLGWVPQLREEQYF.

The CDR3 sequence is CATSDPSAGGYEKLFF. The CDR3 DNA follows: TGTGCCACCAGTGACCCCTCCGCAGGGGGCTATGAAAAACTGTTTTTT. The chain is built from TRBV24-1 and TRBJ1-4, with 8 bases that match TRBD1. The V and J ends lost 4 bases and 6 bases, in that order; junction bases with no gene match: 9. This CDR3 has 16 residues. Germline V gene sequence: CDR1 KGHDR, CDR2 SFDVKD.

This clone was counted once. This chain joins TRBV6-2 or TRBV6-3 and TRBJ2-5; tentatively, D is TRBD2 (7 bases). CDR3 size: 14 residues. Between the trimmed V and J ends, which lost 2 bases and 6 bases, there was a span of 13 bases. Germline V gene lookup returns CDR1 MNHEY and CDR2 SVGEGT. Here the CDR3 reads CASSYGGAGKTQYF. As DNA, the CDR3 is TGTGCCAGCAGTTACGGGGGGGCCGGAAAGACCCAGTACTTC.

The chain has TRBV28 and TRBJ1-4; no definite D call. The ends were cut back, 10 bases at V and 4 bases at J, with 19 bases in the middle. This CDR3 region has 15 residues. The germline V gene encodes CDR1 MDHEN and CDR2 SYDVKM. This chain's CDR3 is CATRPGGRLNEKLFF. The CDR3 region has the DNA TGTGCCACCCGCCCGGGCGGGCGACTTAATGAAAAACTGTTTTTT.

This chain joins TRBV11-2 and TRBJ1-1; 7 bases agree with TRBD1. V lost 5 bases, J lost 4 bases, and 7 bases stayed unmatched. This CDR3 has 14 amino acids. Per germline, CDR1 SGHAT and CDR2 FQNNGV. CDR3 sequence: CASSDQGVGTEAFF. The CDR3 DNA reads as TGTGCCAGCAGCGACCAGGGGGTCGGCACTGAAGCTTTCTTT.

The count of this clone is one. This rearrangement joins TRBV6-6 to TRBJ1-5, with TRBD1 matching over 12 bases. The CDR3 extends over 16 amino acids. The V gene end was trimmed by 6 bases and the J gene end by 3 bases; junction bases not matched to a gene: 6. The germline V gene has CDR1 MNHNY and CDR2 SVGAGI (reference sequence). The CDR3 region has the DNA TGTGCCAGCAGCCCCCGGGACAGGGGGCCCAATCAGCCCCAGCATTTT. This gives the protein CASSPRDRGPNQPQHF.

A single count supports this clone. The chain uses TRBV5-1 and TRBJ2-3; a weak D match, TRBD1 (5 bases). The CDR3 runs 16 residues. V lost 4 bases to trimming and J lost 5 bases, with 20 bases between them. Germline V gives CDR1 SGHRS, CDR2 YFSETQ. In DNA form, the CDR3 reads TGCGCCAGCAGCACTATTACAGGTGCGGTAGGAGATACGCAGTATTTT. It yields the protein CASSTITGAVGDTQYF.

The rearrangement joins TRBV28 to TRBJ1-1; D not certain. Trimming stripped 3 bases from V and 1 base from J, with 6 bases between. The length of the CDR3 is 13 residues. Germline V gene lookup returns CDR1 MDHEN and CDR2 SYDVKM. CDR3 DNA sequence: TGTGCCAGCAGTTTTAGCCCGAACACTGAAGCTTTCTTT. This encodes CASSFSPNTEAFF.

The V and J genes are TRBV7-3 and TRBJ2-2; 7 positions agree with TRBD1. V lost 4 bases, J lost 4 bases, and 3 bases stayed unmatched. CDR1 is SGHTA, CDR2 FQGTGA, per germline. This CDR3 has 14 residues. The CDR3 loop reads CASSSTGITGELFF. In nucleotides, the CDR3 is TGTGCCAGCAGCTCGACAGGGATCACCGGGGAGCTGTTTTTT.

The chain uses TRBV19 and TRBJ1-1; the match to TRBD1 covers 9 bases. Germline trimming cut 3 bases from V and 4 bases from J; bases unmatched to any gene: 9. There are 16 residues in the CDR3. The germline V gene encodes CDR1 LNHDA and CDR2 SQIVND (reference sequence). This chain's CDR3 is CASSILRTGVGTEAFF. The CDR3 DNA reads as TGTGCCAGTAGTATTCTGCGGACAGGGGTGGGCACTGAAGCTTTCTTT.

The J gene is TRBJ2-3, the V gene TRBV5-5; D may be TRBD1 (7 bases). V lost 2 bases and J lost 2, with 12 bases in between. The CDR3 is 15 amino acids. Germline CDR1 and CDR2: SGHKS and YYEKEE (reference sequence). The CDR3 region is CASSFGGGNTDTQYF. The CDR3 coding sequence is TGTGCCAGCAGCTTCGGAGGGGGCAACACAGATACGCAGTATTTT.

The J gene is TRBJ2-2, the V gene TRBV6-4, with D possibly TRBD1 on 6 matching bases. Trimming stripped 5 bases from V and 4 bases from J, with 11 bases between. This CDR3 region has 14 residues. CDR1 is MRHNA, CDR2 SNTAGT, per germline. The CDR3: CASSRQGGTGELFF. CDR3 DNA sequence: TGTGCCAGCAGTCGCCAAGGGGGCACCGGGGAGCTGTTTTTT.

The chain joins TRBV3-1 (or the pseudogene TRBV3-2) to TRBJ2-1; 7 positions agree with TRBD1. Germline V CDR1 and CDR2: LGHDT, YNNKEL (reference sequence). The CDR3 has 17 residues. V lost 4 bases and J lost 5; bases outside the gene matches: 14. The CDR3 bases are TGTGCCAGCAGCCTTCTTCGGACAGGCCTCACACACAATGAGCAGTTCTTC. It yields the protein CASSLLRTGLTHNEQFF.

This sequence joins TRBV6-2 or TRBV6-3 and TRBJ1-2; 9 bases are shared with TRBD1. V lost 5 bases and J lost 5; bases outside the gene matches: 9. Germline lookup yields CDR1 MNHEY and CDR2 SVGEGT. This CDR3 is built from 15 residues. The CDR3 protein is CASSRLRTGDYGYTF. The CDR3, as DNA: TGTGCCAGCAGTCGTCTCCGGACAGGGGATTATGGCTACACCTTC.

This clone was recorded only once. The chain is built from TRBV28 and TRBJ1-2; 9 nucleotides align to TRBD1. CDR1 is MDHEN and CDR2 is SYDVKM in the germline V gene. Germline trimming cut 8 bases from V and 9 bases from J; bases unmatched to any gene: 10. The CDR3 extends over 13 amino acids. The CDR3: CASFTGTGLRYTF. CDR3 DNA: TGTGCCAGCTTTACCGGGACAGGGTTGCGCTACACCTTC.

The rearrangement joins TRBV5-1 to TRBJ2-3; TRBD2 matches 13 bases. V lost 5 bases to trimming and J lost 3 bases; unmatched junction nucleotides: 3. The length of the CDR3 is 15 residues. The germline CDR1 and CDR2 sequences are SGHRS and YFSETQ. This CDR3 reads CASRLGLAGTDTQYF. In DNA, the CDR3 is TGCGCCAGCAGGCTGGGACTAGCGGGAACAGATACGCAGTATTTT.

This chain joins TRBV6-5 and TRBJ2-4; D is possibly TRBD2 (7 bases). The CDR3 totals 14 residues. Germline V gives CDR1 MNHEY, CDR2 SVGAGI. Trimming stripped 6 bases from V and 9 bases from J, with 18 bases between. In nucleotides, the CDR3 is TGTGCCAGCAGCTCTCCTGGGGGGGCGGGCATTCAGTACTTC. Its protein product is CASSSPGGAGIQYF.

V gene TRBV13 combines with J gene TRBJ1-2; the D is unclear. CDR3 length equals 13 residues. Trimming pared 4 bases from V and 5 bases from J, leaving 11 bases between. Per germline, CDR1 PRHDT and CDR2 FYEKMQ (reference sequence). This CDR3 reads CASSSSMEYGYTF. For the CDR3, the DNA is TGTGCCAGCAGCTCCTCCATGGAGTATGGCTACACCTTC.

The CDR3 DNA reads as TGCGCCAGCAGCCCCGGACAGGGGAACCGCTACGAGCAGTACTTC. Translated, it gives CASSPGQGNRYEQYF. This chain joins TRBV5-1 and TRBJ2-7; TRBD1 aligns across 9 bases. This CDR3 has 15 residues. With 4 bases clipped from V and 3 bases from J, the junction kept 8 bases outside the gene matches. Per germline, CDR1 SGHRS and CDR2 YFSETQ.

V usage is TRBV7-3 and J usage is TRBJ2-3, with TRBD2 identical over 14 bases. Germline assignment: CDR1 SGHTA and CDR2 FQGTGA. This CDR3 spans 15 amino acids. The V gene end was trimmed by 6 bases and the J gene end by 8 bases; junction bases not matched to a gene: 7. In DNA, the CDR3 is TGTGCCAGCAGGTCCGGGACTAGCGGGAGCGGTACGCAGTATTTT. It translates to CASRSGTSGSGTQYF.